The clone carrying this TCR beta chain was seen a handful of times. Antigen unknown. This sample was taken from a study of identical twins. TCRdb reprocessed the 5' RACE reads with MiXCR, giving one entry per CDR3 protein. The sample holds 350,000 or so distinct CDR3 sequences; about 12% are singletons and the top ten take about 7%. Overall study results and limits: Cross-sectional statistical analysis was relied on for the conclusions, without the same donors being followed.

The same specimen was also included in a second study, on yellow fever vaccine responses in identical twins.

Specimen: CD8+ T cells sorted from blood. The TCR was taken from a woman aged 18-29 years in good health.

The CDR3 region has the DNA TGTGCCAGCAGCTTATGGGGCACTAGCGGGGGGGCTAGAACAGATACGCAGTATTTT. The encoded protein is CASSLWGTSGGARTDTQYF. The chain has TRBV11-2 and TRBJ2-3; 13 positions match TRBD2. The CDR3 is made up of 19 amino acids. With 2 bases clipped from V and 3 bases from J, the junction kept 11 bases outside the gene matches. Germline V lookup: CDR1 SGHAT, CDR2 FQNNGV.